One sample yielded the 8 T cell receptor beta chains listed below, sequenced in a study of cytomegalovirus exposure and HLA in healthy donors. In the PCR, 60 Vbeta and 13 Jbeta primers were used. Method: immunoSEQ multiplex PCR; TCRdb's copy keeps in-frame clones and lacks some. The sample has roughly 150,000 clones; about 72% are singletons. Sequenced material: PBMCs. Receptor source: a man aged 55 to 70 in good health and CMV-seronegative.

The V gene is TRBV19, the J gene TRBJ1-1; D may be TRBD1 (6 bases). CDR1 LNHDA and CDR2 SQIVND come from the germline V gene (reference sequence). Trimming left V 5 bases short and J 5 bases short, with 9 bases between. The CDR3 runs to 12 residues. For the CDR3, the DNA is TGTGCCAGTAGTCTAAGGGGGACTGAAGCTTTCTTT. Its protein product is CASSLRGTEAFF.

With regard to this clone: A junction boundary mismatches the germline segment, possibly from a read error. The chain links TRBV7-9 to TRBJ1-1; tentatively, D is TRBD1 (5 bases). CDR1 and CDR2 from the germline V gene are SEHNR and FQNEAQ (reference sequence). The CDR3 totals 16 residues. The DNA for the CDR3 is TGTGCCAGCAGCCCCACCGGGGCCACCGGGGGGACTGAGGCTTTCTTT. It codes for CASSPTGATGGTEAFF.

The chain uses TRBV29-1 and TRBJ2-3; D might be TRBD2 (6 bases). The CDR3 spans 14 residues. The germline gives CDR1 SQVTM, CDR2 ANQGSEA. Between the trimmed V and J ends, which lost 5 bases and 0 bases, there was a span of 12 bases. The CDR3 DNA reads TGCAGCGTTCCCCTAGCGAGGAGCACAGATACGCAGTATTTT. It translates to CSVPLARSTDTQYF.

This clone occurred a few times. The chain has TRBV18 and TRBJ2-1; D ambiguous. Germline V gives CDR1 KGHSH, CDR2 LQKENI. The CDR3 totals 13 residues. With 3 bases removed from V and 9 bases from J, the gap between germline ends came to 12 bases. This chain's CDR3 is CASSPPAPGEQFF. The CDR3 region has the DNA TGTGCCAGCTCACCTCCCGCTCCGGGTGAGCAGTTCTTC.

To note about this clone: It is likely a read error, because the conserved phenylalanine at the end of the CDR3 is missing. It is unclear where the CDR3 begins or ends on the DNA, so no DNA is shown, and the CDR3 is as TCRdb lists it. V is TRBV5-4 and J is TRBJ1-6; the table's D call of TRBD1 was not tested on the DNA. Germline lookup yields CDR1 SGHNT and CDR2 YYREEE (reference sequence). The CDR3 comprises 11 residues, both ends counted. CDR3 amino acids: CASSLGGRYNS.

This chain links TRBV5-4 with TRBJ2-1; 14 bases agree with TRBD2. The V and J ends lost 4 bases and 6 bases, in that order; junction bases with no gene match: 12. This CDR3 region has 18 residues. Germline CDR1 is SGHNT and CDR2 is YYREEE (reference sequence). The CDR3 here is CASSPGTSGSFSTNEQFF. The CDR3 coding sequence is TGTGCCAGCAGCCCCGGGACTAGCGGGAGTTTTTCTACCAATGAGCAGTTCTTC. Using reference TRBV5-4 and TRBJ2-1 for the parts outside the CDR3, the full variable domain is ETGVTQSPTHLIKTRGQQVTLRCSSQSGHNTVSWYQQALGQGPQFIFQYYREEENGRGNFPPRFSGLQFPNYSSELNVNALELDDSALYLCASSPGTSGSFSTNEQFFGPGTRLTVL.

The chain recombines TRBV5-1 with TRBJ2-3, with TRBD2 as a possible D gene (7 bases). The germline gives CDR1 SGHRS, CDR2 YFSETQ. V lost 4 bases and J lost 2, with 14 bases in between. The CDR3 extends over 15 amino acids. The CDR3 here is CASSPAGHVTDTQYF. The CDR3 bases are TGCGCCAGCAGCCCAGCGGGACATGTCACAGATACGCAGTATTTT.

The chain combines TRBV5-1 with TRBJ1-2, with D possibly matching TRBD1 (6 bases). The ends were cut back, 4 bases at V and 4 bases at J, with 17 bases in the middle. CDR1 is SGHRS, CDR2 YFSETQ, per germline. The CDR3 totals 15 residues. The CDR3 spells CASSTSGASPYGYTF. The CDR3 nucleotides are TGCGCCAGCAGCACCTCAGGGGCCAGCCCCTATGGCTACACCTTC. Full variable domain (missing parts from reference TRBV5-1 and TRBJ1-2): KAGVTQTPRYLIKTRGQQVTLSCSPISGHRSVSWYQQTPGQGLQFLFEYFSETQRNKGNFPGRFSGRQFSNSRSEMNVSTLELGDSALYLCASSTSGASPYGYTFGSGTRLTVV.